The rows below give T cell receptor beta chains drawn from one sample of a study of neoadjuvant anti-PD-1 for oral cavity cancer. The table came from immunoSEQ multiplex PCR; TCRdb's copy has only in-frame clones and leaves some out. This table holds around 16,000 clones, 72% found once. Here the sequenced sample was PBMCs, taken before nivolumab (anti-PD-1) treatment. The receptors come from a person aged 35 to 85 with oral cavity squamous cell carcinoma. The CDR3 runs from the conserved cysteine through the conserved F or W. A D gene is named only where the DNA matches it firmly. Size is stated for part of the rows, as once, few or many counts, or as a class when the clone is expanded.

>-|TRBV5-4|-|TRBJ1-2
CASSWRLGRGVGGGYTF
TGTGCCAGCAGCTGGAGGTTAGGTAGGGGAGTCGGCGGTGGCTACACCTTC
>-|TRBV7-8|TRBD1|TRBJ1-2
CASSIGQGYGYTF
TGTGCCAGCAGCATCGGACAGGGGTATGGCTACACCTTC
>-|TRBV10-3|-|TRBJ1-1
CAISESPGRVNTEAFF
TGTGCCATCAGTGAGTCACCAGGGCGGGTGAACACTGAAGCTTTCTTT
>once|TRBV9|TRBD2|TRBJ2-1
CASSVRLAGDDEQFF
TGTGCCAGCAGCGTAAGACTAGCGGGAGACGATGAGCAGTTCTTC
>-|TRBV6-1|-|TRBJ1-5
CASSESNGGNQPQHF
TGTGCCAGCAGTGAGTCTAACGGGGGCAATCAGCCCCAGCATTTT
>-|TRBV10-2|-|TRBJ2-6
CASSVGRSGANVLTF
TGCGCCAGCAGTGTGGGACGCTCTGGGGCCAACGTCCTGACTTTC
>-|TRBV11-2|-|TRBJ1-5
CASSLGNNQPQHF
TGTGCCAGCAGCTTGGGGAACAATCAGCCCCAGCATTTT
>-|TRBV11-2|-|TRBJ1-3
CASSLVVRLSGNTIYF
TGTGCCAGCAGCTTAGTCGTGAGGCTCTCTGGAAACACCATATATTTT
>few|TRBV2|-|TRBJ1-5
CASRWGSIQYSNQPQHF
TGTGCCAGCAGGTGGGGGTCGATCCAGTATAGCAATCAGCCCCAGCATTTT
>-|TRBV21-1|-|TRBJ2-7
CASSKVRNSSYEQYF
TGTGCCAGCAGCAAAGTCCGCAACAGCTCCTACGAGCAGTACTTC
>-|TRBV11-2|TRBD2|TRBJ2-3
CASSRTSGSSNTQYF
TGTGCCAGCAGCCGGACTAGCGGGAGTTCTAATACGCAGTATTTT
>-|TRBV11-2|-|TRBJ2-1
CASSSIQGWNEQFF
TGTGCCAGCAGTTCAATCCAGGGGTGGAATGAGCAGTTCTTC
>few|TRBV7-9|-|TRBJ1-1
CASSYPQRNTEAFF
TGTGCCAGCAGCTACCCTCAGCGAAACACTGAAGCTTTCTTT
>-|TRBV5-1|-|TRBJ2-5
CASSSGNSGSRETQYF
TGCGCCAGCAGCTCGGGAAATTCGGGCTCGAGGGAGACCCAGTACTTC
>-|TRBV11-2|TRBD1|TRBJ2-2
CASSLGRGTGRTGELFF
TGTGCCAGCAGCTTAGGGCGGGGGACAGGGAGAACCGGGGAGCTGTTTTTT
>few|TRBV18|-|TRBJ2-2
CASSPPGDANTGELFF
TGTGCCAGCTCACCACCTGGAGACGCAAACACCGGGGAGCTGTTTTTT
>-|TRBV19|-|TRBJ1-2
CASSTQGNYGYTF
TGTGCCAGTAGTACCCAGGGGAACTATGGCTACACCTTC
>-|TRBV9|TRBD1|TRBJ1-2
CASSVEPGGGYGYTF
TGTGCCAGCAGCGTAGAGCCAGGGGGGGGCTATGGCTACACCTTC